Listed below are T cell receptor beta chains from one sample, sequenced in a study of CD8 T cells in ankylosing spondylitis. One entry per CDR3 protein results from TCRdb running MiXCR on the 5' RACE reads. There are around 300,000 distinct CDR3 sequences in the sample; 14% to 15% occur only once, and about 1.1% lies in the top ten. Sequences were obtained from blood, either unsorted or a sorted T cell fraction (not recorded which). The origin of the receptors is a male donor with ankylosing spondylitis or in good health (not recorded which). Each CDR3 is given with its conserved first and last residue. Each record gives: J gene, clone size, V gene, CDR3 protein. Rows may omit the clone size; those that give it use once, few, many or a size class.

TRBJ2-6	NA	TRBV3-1	CASSSFPGSGANVLTF
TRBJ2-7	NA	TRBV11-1	CASSHPGLAGDILSYEQYF
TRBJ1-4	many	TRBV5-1	CASSAFNSATNEKLFF
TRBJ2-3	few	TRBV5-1	CASSTGQAYTDTQYF
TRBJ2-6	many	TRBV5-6	CASSWALKGANVLTF
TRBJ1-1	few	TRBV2	CASIMRPGAEAFF
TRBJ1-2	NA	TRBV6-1	CASSEALDRGFGYTF
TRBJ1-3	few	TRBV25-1	CASSQVAAIYF
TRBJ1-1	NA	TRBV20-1	CSARDPRGAQAFF
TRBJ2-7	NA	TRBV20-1	CSASRAGGSYEQYF
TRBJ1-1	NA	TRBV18	CASSPREQRRETFF
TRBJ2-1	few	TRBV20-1	CSAIKNVAGGPRNEQFF
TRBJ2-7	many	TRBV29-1	CSVQGSAEQYF
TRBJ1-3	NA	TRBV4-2	CASSQNYGTRGGTIYF
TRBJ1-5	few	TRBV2	CASSPRQGAQPQHF
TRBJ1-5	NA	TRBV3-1	CASSQEGGWKQPQHF
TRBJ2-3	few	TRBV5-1	CASSLDGGLITDTQYF
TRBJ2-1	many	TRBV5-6	CASSHRASSYNEQFF
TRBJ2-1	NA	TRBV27	CASSELAGGRNEQFF
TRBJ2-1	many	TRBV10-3	CAITNEASYNEQFF
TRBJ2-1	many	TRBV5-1	CASSLQGLSSYNEQFF
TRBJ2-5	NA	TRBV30	CAWSRVRRYQETQYF
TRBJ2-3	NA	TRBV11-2	CASSRAGRMSTDTQYF
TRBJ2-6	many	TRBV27	CASRPTGLGANVLTF
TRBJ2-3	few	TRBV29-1	CSVGTGSTDTQYF
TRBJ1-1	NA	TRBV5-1	CASSLDRGWVNTEAFF
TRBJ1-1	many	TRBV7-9	CASSLGPDTEAFF
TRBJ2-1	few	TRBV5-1	CASSFPDRGHNEQFF
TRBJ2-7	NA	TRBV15	CATSRGLTSGLSYEQYF
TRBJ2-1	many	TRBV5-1	CASRGTSVYNEQFF
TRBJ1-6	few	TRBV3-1	CASSELGQGNSPLHF
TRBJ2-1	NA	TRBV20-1	CSARTINEQFF
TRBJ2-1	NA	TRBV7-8	CASSSFTSERDNEQFF
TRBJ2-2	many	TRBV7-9	CASQNRAHTGELFF
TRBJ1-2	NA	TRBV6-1	CASSEHPHYGYTF
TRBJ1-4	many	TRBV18	CASSAGEKLFF
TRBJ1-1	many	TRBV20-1	CSARGTEAFF
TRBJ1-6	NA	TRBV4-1	CASSPHNGGLNSPLHF
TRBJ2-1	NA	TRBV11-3	CASSSPFSGDNEQFF
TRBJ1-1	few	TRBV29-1	CSVRQGGGEAFF
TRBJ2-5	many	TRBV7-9	CASSPTGYGSEETQYF
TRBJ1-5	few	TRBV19	CASSLEVTGTNQPQHF
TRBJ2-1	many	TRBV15	CATSRDRGLAGALGQFF
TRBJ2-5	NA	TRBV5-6	CASSLGRGAQETQYF
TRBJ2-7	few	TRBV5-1	CASSHTQGPYEQYF
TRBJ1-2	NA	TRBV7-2	CASSLEALASYTF